This TCR beta chain was captured in a study of cytomegalovirus exposure and HLA in healthy donors. CDR3 size: 16 residues. With 2 bases removed from V and 0 bases from J, the gap between germline ends came to 12 bases. Points on this clone: Its antigen is currently unknown.

PCR employed 60 Vbeta and 13 Jbeta primers. Only in-frame clones appear in the TCRdb table, and some are missing; sequencing was by immunoSEQ multiplex PCR. The sample has around 150,000 clones, 79% seen once. Study-wide points: TRBV6-2, TRBV6-3 and other indistinguishable V segments were excluded. Further analysis, carried out later, found HLA-associated TCR beta chains more clonally expanded than equally common other chains.

The chain recombines TRBV23-1 with TRBJ2-3; tentatively, D is TRBD1 (5 bases). TRBV23-1 is recorded as an ORF, its role being uncertain. What was sequenced was PBMCs. This TCR was sampled from a man aged 35-49 years in good health and CMV-seropositive. The CDR3 nucleotides read TGCGCCAGCAGTCAAACATCGGACATTAGCACAGATACGCAGTATTTT. This gives the protein CASSQTSDISTDTQYF.